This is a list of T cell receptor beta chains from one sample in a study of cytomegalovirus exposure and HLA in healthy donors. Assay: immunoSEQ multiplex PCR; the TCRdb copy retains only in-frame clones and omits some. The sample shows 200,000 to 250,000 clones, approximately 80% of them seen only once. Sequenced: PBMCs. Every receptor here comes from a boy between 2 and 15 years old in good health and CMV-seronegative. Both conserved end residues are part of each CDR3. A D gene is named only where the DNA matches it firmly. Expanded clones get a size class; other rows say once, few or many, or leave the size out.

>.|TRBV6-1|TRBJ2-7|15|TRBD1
TGTGCCAGCAGGCCGGGACAGGGGGCGGTCTACGAGCAGTACTTC
CASRPGQGAVYEQYF
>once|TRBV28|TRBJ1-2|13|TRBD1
TGTGCCAGCACTGCGACAGGGGCCTATGGCTACACCTTC
CASTATGAYGYTF
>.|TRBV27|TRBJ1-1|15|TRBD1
TGTGCCAGCAGTTTCTCTGGACAGGGACGGACTGAAGCTTTCTTT
CASSFSGQGRTEAFF
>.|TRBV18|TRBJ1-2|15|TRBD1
TGTGCCAGCTCACCAGACAGGGGGCAAGCGTATGGCTACACCTTC
CASSPDRGQAYGYTF
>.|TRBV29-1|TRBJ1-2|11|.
TGCAGCGTTCAATCCGGGTATGGCTACACCTTC
CSVQSGYGYTF
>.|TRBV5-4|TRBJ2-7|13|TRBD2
TGTGCCAGCTCAACGGGGGGATCCTACGAGCAGTACTTC
CASSTGGSYEQYF
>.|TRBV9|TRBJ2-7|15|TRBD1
TGTGCCAGCAGCGTTGGGGACAGGGGGTACTACGAGCAGTACTTC
CASSVGDRGYYEQYF
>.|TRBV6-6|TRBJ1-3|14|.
TGTGCCAGCAGGACGGCCGGGGTCGGAAACACCATATATTTT
CASRTAGVGNTIYF
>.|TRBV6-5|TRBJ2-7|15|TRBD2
TGTGCCAGCAGACAGGGACTAGCGGGGACCTACGAGCAGTACTTC
CASRQGLAGTYEQYF
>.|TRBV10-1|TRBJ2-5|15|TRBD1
TGCGCCAGCAGTGAAACACAGGGGGCCGGAGAGACCCAGTACTTC
CASSETQGAGETQYF
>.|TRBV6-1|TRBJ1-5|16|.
TGTGCCAGCAGTGAAGCGCCGGACAGACTCAATCAGCCCCAGCATTTT
CASSEAPDRLNQPQHF
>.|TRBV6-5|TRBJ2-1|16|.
TGTGCCAGCAGTTACGCTGGGACTGGCGTGTACAATGAGCAGTTCTTC
CASSYAGTGVYNEQFF
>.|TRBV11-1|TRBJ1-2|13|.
TGTGCCAGCAGCTATGACAGGAACTATGGCTACACCTTC
CASSYDRNYGYTF
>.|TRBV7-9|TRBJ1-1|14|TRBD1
TGTGCCAGCAGCTTACAGGGGGCCGGCACTGAAGCTTTCTTT
CASSLQGAGTEAFF
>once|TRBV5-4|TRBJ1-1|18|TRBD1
TGTGCCAGCAGCGGGACGATGGACAGGGGGCCGGTCGCGACTGAAGCTTTCTTT
CASSGTMDRGPVATEAFF
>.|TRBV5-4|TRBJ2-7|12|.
TGTGCCAGCAGCATCCCTGGCCTCGAGCAGTACTTC
CASSIPGLEQYF
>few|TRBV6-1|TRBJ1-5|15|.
TGTGCCAGCAGTGAAGAAGGGGGAGGGAGTCAGCCCCAGCATTTT
CASSEEGGGSQPQHF
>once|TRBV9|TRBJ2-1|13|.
TGTGCCAGCGGGATGACTAGTGCGGATGAGCAGTTCTTC
CASGMTSADEQFF
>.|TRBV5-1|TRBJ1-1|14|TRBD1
TGCGCCAGCAGCACATTGACAGGGGGCACTGAAGCTTTCTTT
CASSTLTGGTEAFF
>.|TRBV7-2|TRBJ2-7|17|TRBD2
TGTGCCAGCAGCTTCCCGACTAGCGGGACCGCTGGGGGGGAGCAGTACTTC
CASSFPTSGTAGGEQYF
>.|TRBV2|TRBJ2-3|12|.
TGTGCCAGCAGTGAAGGGGCAGGGAGGCTGTATTTT
CASSEGAGRLYF
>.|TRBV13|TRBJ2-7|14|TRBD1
TGTGCCAGCAGCCTCGGACAGGGTTCCCACGAGCAGTACTTC
CASSLGQGSHEQYF
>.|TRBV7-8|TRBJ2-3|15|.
TGTGCCAGCAGCTTAGTGGGGGGGCGTATAGATACGCAGTATTTT
CASSLVGGRIDTQYF
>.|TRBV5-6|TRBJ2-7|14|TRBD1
TGTGCCAGCAGCGTGGACAGGGCTGGTTACGAGCAGTACTTC
CASSVDRAGYEQYF
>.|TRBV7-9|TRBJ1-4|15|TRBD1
TGTGCCAGCATCCTGACAGGGGGAAGTGATGAAAAACTGTTTTTT
CASILTGGSDEKLFF
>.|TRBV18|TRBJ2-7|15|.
TGTGCCAGCTCACCAAGAGGGGGTTCCACCTACGAGCAGTACTTC
CASSPRGGSTYEQYF
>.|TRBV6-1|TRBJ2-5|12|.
TGTGCCAGCAGGCAAAACGGGGGGACCCAGTACTTC
CASRQNGGTQYF
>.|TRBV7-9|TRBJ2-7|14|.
TGTGCCAGCAGCTCCGGACAGTCAGGCTACGAGCAGTACTTC
CASSSGQSGYEQYF
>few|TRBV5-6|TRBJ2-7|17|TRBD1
TGTGCCAGCAGCCATGGACAGGGACCTAGCCCAGACTACGAGCAGTACTTC
CASSHGQGPSPDYEQYF
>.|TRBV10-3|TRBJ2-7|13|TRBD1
TGTGCCATCACGGACAGGGGAGGACTAGAGCAGTACTTC
CAITDRGGLEQYF
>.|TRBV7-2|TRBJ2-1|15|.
TGTGCCAGCAGCTTAGACGGGAGCTCCTACAATGAGCAGTTCTTC
CASSLDGSSYNEQFF
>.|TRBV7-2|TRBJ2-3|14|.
TGTGCCAGCAGCTTAGGACAGGTCACAGATACGCAGTATTTT
CASSLGQVTDTQYF
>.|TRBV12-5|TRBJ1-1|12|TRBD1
TGTGCTAGCCCGGACAGGACCGGGGGAGCTTTCTTT
CASPDRTGGAFF
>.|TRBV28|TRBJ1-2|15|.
TGTGCCAGCAGTCACACTAGGGGGTTTGGCTATGGCTACACCTTC
CASSHTRGFGYGYTF
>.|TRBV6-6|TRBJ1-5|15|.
TGTGCCAGCAGTTACTCGGGGGGTGACAATCAGCCCCAGCATTTT
CASSYSGGDNQPQHF
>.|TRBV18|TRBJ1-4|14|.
TGTGCCAGCTCTGGGGGCCGTCAGGGAGAAAAACTGTTTTTT
CASSGGRQGEKLFF
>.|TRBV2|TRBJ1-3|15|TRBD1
TGTGCCAGCAGGGCCGGGACAGGCCTCGGAAACACCATATATTTT
CASRAGTGLGNTIYF
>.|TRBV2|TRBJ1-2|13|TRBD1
TGTGCCAGCAGGGACAGGGATGACTATGGCTACACCTTC
CASRDRDDYGYTF
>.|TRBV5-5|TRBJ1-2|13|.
TGTGCCAGCAGCTTGGAACAGGGTTATGGCTACACCTTC
CASSLEQGYGYTF
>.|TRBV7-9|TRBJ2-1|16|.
TGTGCCAGCAGCTCCCCTACCGGGACTTCCTACAATGAGCAGTTCTTC
CASSSPTGTSYNEQFF
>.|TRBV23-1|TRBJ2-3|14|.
TGCGCCAGCAGTCCAGGGGTTCTCACAGATACGCAGTATTTT
CASSPGVLTDTQYF
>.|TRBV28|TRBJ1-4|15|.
TGTGCCAGCAGTTTATCCGGCGGCGGTGATGAAAAACTGTTTTTT
CASSLSGGGDEKLFF
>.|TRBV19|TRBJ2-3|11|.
TGTGCCAGTAGTTTCGCAGATACGCAGTATTTT
CASSFADTQYF
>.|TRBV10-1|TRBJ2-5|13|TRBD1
TGCGCCAGCAGTCAACAGGGGTCGGAGACCCAGTACTTC
CASSQQGSETQYF
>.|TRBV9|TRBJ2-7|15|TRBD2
TGTGCCAGCAGCGAGGGTAGCGGGAGATCCTACGAGCAGTACTTC
CASSEGSGRSYEQYF
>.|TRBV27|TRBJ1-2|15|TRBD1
TGTGCCAGCAGTCCGTACAGGGGATCAAACTATGGCTACACCTTC
CASSPYRGSNYGYTF
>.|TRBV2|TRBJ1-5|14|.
TGTGCCAGCAGTGAGGGGGCAGGGAGTCAGCCCCAGCATTTT
CASSEGAGSQPQHF
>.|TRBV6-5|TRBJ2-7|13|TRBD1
TGTGCCAGCAGCTTGAGGGGGCTCTACGAGCAGTACTTC
CASSLRGLYEQYF
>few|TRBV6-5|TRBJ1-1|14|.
TGTGCCAGCAGTTACGGGGGCGAGAACACTGAAGCTTTCTTT
CASSYGGENTEAFF
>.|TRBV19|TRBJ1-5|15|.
TGTGCCAGTAGTCAACTAAGCTCGAGCAATCAGCCCCAGCATTTT
CASSQLSSSNQPQHF
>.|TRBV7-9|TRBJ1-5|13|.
TGTGCCAGCAGCTCCGAGGGCAATCAGCCCCAGCATTTT
CASSSEGNQPQHF
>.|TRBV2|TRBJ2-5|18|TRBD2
TGTGCCAGCGCTAGGTCTTGGGGATCCGGGGGGTGGGGAGAGACCCAGTACTTC
CASARSWGSGGWGETQYF
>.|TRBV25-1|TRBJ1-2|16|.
TGTGCCAGCAGTGAAACATCAGGACGCAGGAGGCATGGCTACACCTTC
CASSETSGRRRHGYTF